This record covers a single T cell receptor (beta chain). The entry originates in a study of PD-L1 blockade in urothelial cancer. Study context: The patients first took atezolizumab in 2014, receiving 1,200 mg intravenously every 3 weeks. Previous chemotherapy exposure amounted to 0 to 3 regimens for patients.

The assay was immunoSEQ multiplex PCR, and TCRdb's table has in-frame clones only and misses some. The sample lists 84,000 or so clones, under 90% seen once, with under 15% in the top ten. The V gene's germline CDR1 is SGHAT and CDR2 FQNNGV. This CDR3 has 16 amino acids. Trimming stripped 5 bases from V and 6 bases from J, with 20 bases between. Described time point: pretreatment peripheral blood. The material sequenced was PBMCs, taken around atezolizumab (anti-PD-L1) treatment. The sequence derives from a man aged 55 to 70 with urothelial cancer. This chain connects TRBV11-2 to TRBJ1-3, with D perhaps TRBD1 (6 bases). CDR3 coding DNA: TGTGCCAGCAGCACCCAGACAGGCCATAACGAAAACACCATATATTTT. This codes for CASSTQTGHNENTIYF.